The 11 T cell receptor beta chains given below trace back to one sample, sequenced in a study of CD8 T cells in ankylosing spondylitis. MiXCR, applied by TCRdb to the 5' RACE reads, yields one record per CDR3 protein. This table has 250,000 to 400,000 distinct CDR3 sequences, 11% appearing once. Sequencing was done on a sample of blood, either unsorted or a sorted T cell fraction (not recorded which). The receptors shown here come from a female donor with ankylosing spondylitis or in good health (not recorded which).

The CDR3 loop is CASSPPSYRWEQYF. The CDR3 DNA reads TGTGCCAGCTCACCACCGTCGTACAGGTGGGAGCAGTACTTC. The chain combines TRBV18 with TRBJ2-7; weak D call: TRBD1 (5 bases). CDR3 length: 14 amino acids. The germline CDR1 and CDR2 sequences are KGHSH and LQKENI. V was cut by 0 bases and J by 7 bases, with 13 bases left in between.

This clonotype was counted at least ten times. The chain recombines TRBV20-1 with TRBJ2-7; weak D call: TRBD1 (5 bases). Germline loops: CDR1 DFQATT, CDR2 SNEGSKA (reference sequence). The ends were cut back, 6 bases at V and 1 base at J, with 13 bases in the middle. The CDR3 loop spans 13 amino acids. CDR3 loop: CSAPDTASYEQYF. The CDR3 DNA reads TGCAGTGCCCCGGACACGGCATCCTACGAGCAGTACTTC.

In this sample, this clonotype turned up many times. The chain couples TRBV19 to TRBJ1-2, with TRBD1 matching over 7 bases. The CDR3 has 13 residues. The germline CDR1 and CDR2 sequences are LNHDA and SQIVND (reference sequence). Trimming removed 7 bases from V and 6 bases from J; junction bases left unmatched: 8. CDR3 protein: CASIDRETDGYTF. DNA for the CDR3: TGTGCCAGTATTGACAGGGAGACGGATGGCTACACCTTC. The full variable domain, rest sourced from reference TRBV19 and TRBJ1-2, is DGGITQSPKYLFRKEGQNVTLSCEQNLNHDAMYWYRQDPGQGLRLIYYSQIVNDFQKGDIAEGYSVSREKKESFPLTVTSAQKNPTAFYLCASIDRETDGYTFGSGTRLTVV.

This clonotype was counted at least ten times. This chain connects TRBV5-1 to TRBJ2-1, with unresolved D. The V and J ends lost 4 bases and 6 bases respectively, with 8 bases between them. Per the germline V gene, CDR1 is SGHRS and CDR2 is YFSETQ. The CDR3 length is 12 residues. The CDR3 protein is CASSGEGNEQFF. CDR3 in DNA: TGCGCCAGCAGCGGGGAAGGCAATGAGCAGTTCTTC.

This clonotype was counted many times. The chain joins TRBV5-1 to TRBJ1-5, with D perhaps TRBD1 (6 bases). Germline CDR1 SGHRS, CDR2 YFSETQ. This CDR3 contains 14 residues. Trimming took 4 bases from V and 5 from J, leaving 13 bases between them. The CDR3, as DNA: TGCGCCAGCAGCCCGGACAGCAGGGATCAGCCCCAGCATTTT. Amino acid sequence: CASSPDSRDQPQHF. Using reference TRBV5-1 and TRBJ1-5 for the parts outside the CDR3, the full variable domain is KAGVTQTPRYLIKTRGQQVTLSCSPISGHRSVSWYQQTPGQGLQFLFEYFSETQRNKGNFPGRFSGRQFSNSRSEMNVSTLELGDSALYLCASSPDSRDQPQHFGDGTRLSIL.

V and J are TRBV7-2 and TRBJ2-7; TRBD2 is a possible D gene (5 bases). V lost 5 bases and J lost 9, with 20 bases in between. CDR3 length equals 14 residues. CDR1 SGHTA and CDR2 FQGNSA come from the germline V gene. The CDR3 coding sequence is TGTGCCAGCAGCATAATGGTCCGAGGGAACGCGCAGTACTTC. This gives the protein CASSIMVRGNAQYF. Combining the CDR3 with reference TRBV7-2 and TRBJ2-7 gives the whole variable domain GAGVSQSPSNKVTEKGKDVELRCDPISGHTALYWYRQSLGQGLEFLIYFQGNSAPDKSGLPSDRFSAERTGGSVSTLTIQRTQQEDSAVYLCASSIMVRGNAQYFGPGTRLTVT.

On this clonotype itself: At one of its ends the junction is not consistent with the germline gene, which may arise from a read error. The gene calls are TRBV5-3 and TRBJ2-1, with 10 bases fitting TRBD2. TRBV5-3 is classed as an ORF, of uncertain function. The CDR3 is made up of 17 amino acids. The CDR3 nucleotides read TGTGCCACCTTTACGACTAGCGGGTACCTCTCCTGCAATGAGCAGTTCTTC. Translated: CATFTTSGYLSCNEQFF.

At least ten counts were recorded for this clonotype. The chain couples TRBV18 to TRBJ1-2; D possibly corresponds to TRBD1 (6 bases). Germline assignment: CDR1 KGHSH and CDR2 LQKENI. V was pared by 2 bases and J by 6 bases, with 25 bases between. The CDR3 loop spans 18 amino acids. The CDR3 here is CASSPAILGGAIPHGYTF. The CDR3 region has the DNA TGTGCCAGCTCACCAGCCATTTTAGGGGGGGCGATCCCCCATGGCTACACCTTC.

This CDR3 reads CSARGAGRGDQPQHF. The CDR3 nucleotides are TGCAGTGCTAGAGGAGCGGGCAGGGGAGATCAGCCCCAGCATTTT. The chain couples TRBV20-1 to TRBJ1-5, with D possibly being TRBD1 (6 bases). Germline CDR1 and CDR2: DFQATT and SNEGSKA (reference sequence). V gave up 1 base and J gave up 5 bases, with 15 bases separating them. The CDR3 has 15 residues.

In its sample, this clonotype was seen many times. The rearrangement uses TRBV5-1 and TRBJ2-1; D is perhaps TRBD2 (6 bases). The V end lost 3 bases, the J end lost 5 bases, and 12 bases lay between the germline ends. Germline V gene lookup returns CDR1 SGHRS and CDR2 YFSETQ. The CDR3 loop spans 14 amino acids. This chain's CDR3 is CASSSRTNDNEQFF. In DNA form, the CDR3 reads TGCGCCAGCAGCTCCCGGACTAACGACAATGAGCAGTTCTTC. Full variable domain (remainder filled in from reference TRBV5-1 and TRBJ2-1): KAGVTQTPRYLIKTRGQQVTLSCSPISGHRSVSWYQQTPGQGLQFLFEYFSETQRNKGNFPGRFSGRQFSNSRSEMNVSTLELGDSALYLCASSSRTNDNEQFFGPGTRLTVL.

Ten or more counts support this clonotype. The rearrangement links TRBV20-1 to TRBJ2-7; 8 bases align to TRBD2. The J segment lost 1 base and the V segment lost 2 bases, leaving 1 base of the junction unmatched. The CDR3 length is 13 residues. CDR1 and CDR2 (germline): DFQATT, SNEGSKA (reference sequence). The CDR3 sequence is CSARIAGSYEQYF. In nucleotides, the CDR3 is TGCAGTGCTAGAATAGCGGGATCCTACGAGCAGTACTTC.